The next 2 T cell receptor beta chains were all read from a single sample in a study of blood T cell repertoires in COVID-19. Assay used: immunoSEQ multiplex PCR; TCRdb lists only in-frame clones, some missing. The profile covers 260,000 or so clones, with roughly 82% appearing a single time and approximately 4.5% taken by the ten largest. Sequenced sample: peripheral blood. These receptor sequences come from a woman in her seventies with acute or convalescent COVID-19.

This clone appeared a few times. The chain is built from TRBV19 and TRBJ1-2; D perhaps matches TRBD1 (6 bases). CDR1 and CDR2 from the germline V gene are LNHDA and SQIVND (reference sequence). This CDR3 spans 14 amino acids. The germline V and J ends were trimmed by 6 bases and 3 bases, with 14 bases remaining between them. CDR3 protein: CASSPRRGYYGYTF. DNA for the CDR3: TGTGCCAGTAGCCCACGCAGGGGATACTATGGCTACACCTTC.

The genes are TRBV18 and TRBJ1-1; 7 nucleotides agree with TRBD1. The CDR3 runs 15 residues. V lost 2 bases to trimming and J lost 2 bases; unmatched junction nucleotides: 5. Germline V gene lookup returns CDR1 KGHSH and CDR2 LQKENI. Written as DNA, the CDR3 is TGTGCCAGCTCACCAAGACAGGGAGTCAACACTGAAGCTTTCTTT. Its translation: CASSPRQGVNTEAFF.